The rows below give T cell receptor beta chains drawn from one sample of a study of cytomegalovirus exposure and HLA in healthy donors. Here immunoSEQ multiplex PCR was the method, and the copy in TCRdb shows in-frame clones only, minus some. The sample gives fewer than 80,000 clones, roughly 74% of which show up once; more than 9.5% is in the top ten. The sample consisted of PBMCs. Receptors were obtained from a woman aged 60-75 years in good health and CMV-seropositive. CDR3s include the opening cysteine and the closing phenylalanine or tryptophan. D genes are given only for firm matches. Rows give clone size only sometimes, using once, few, many, or a class for an expanded clone.

v_call: TRBV4-1
j_call: TRBJ1-1
clone_size: -
d_call: TRBD1
cdr3_aa: CASRRTGGGTRGTEAFF
cdr3_nt: TGCGCCAGCAGGCGGACAGGGGGCGGAACCCGGGGCACTGAAGCTTTCTTT

v_call: TRBV11-2
j_call: TRBJ2-7
clone_size: -
d_call: TRBD2
cdr3_aa: CASSLGFSGSVDEQYF
cdr3_nt: TGTGCCAGCAGCCTCGGATTTAGCGGGAGCGTAGACGAGCAGTACTTC

v_call: TRBV11-3
j_call: TRBJ1-2
clone_size: -
d_call: TRBD1
cdr3_aa: CASSQGGQGYGYTF
cdr3_nt: TGTGCCAGCAGCCAAGGGGGACAGGGCTATGGCTACACCTTC

v_call: TRBV4-2
j_call: TRBJ1-5
clone_size: few
d_call: TRBD1
cdr3_aa: CASSLDRDGNQPQHF
cdr3_nt: TGTGCCAGCAGCCTGGACAGGGATGGCAATCAGCCCCAGCATTTT

v_call: TRBV18
j_call: TRBJ1-2
clone_size: -
d_call: TRBD1
cdr3_aa: CASSEGAGYTF
cdr3_nt: TGTGCCAGCTCAGAGGGGGCTGGCTACACCTTC

v_call: TRBV5-8
j_call: TRBJ1-1
clone_size: -
d_call: -
cdr3_aa: CASSLGGQGPTEAFF
cdr3_nt: TGTGCCAGCAGCTTGGGGGGGCAGGGTCCCACTGAAGCTTTCTTT

v_call: TRBV4-1
j_call: TRBJ2-3
clone_size: -
d_call: TRBD1
cdr3_aa: CASSPRDRETDTQYF
cdr3_nt: TGCGCCAGCAGCCCACGGGACAGGGAAACAGATACGCAGTATTTT

v_call: TRBV7-2
j_call: TRBJ2-3
clone_size: once
d_call: -
cdr3_aa: CASSLGADTDTQYF
cdr3_nt: TGTGCCAGCAGCTTGGGGGCAGACACAGATACGCAGTATTTT

v_call: TRBV6-1
j_call: TRBJ1-1
clone_size: -
d_call: -
cdr3_aa: CASSSGASGNTEAFF
cdr3_nt: TGTGCCAGCAGTTCAGGGGCGTCGGGGAACACTGAAGCTTTCTTT

v_call: TRBV5-6
j_call: TRBJ2-2
clone_size: -
d_call: -
cdr3_aa: CASSLEWARANTGELFF
cdr3_nt: TGTGCCAGCAGCTTGGAGTGGGCGCGAGCGAACACCGGGGAGCTGTTTTTT

v_call: TRBV10-3
j_call: TRBJ1-1
clone_size: -
d_call: TRBD1
cdr3_aa: CAISGLDRGLTEAFF
cdr3_nt: TGTGCCATCAGTGGCCTAGACAGGGGGCTGACTGAAGCTTTCTTT

v_call: TRBV7-8
j_call: TRBJ2-1
clone_size: -
d_call: TRBD2
cdr3_aa: CASSPGLAWNEQFF
cdr3_nt: TGTGCCAGCAGTCCAGGACTAGCGTGGAATGAGCAGTTCTTC

v_call: TRBV29-1
j_call: TRBJ1-5
clone_size: -
d_call: TRBD1
cdr3_aa: CSVLLPGQGVFQPQHF
cdr3_nt: TGCAGCGTTTTACTCCCGGGACAGGGGGTATTTCAGCCCCAGCATTTT

v_call: TRBV7-9
j_call: TRBJ2-7
clone_size: -
d_call: TRBD2
cdr3_aa: CASSLDLLAGNNEQYF
cdr3_nt: TGTGCCAGCAGCTTAGATCTCCTAGCGGGAAATAACGAGCAGTACTTC

v_call: TRBV29-1
j_call: TRBJ1-1
clone_size: -
d_call: -
cdr3_aa: CSGRDRPTEAFF
cdr3_nt: TGCAGCGGGAGGGACCGCCCCACTGAAGCTTTCTTT

v_call: TRBV11-2
j_call: TRBJ2-2
clone_size: -
d_call: -
cdr3_aa: CASSLVRANTGELFF
cdr3_nt: TGTGCCAGCAGCTTAGTACGCGCGAACACCGGGGAGCTGTTTTTT

v_call: TRBV4-1
j_call: TRBJ1-2
clone_size: -
d_call: -
cdr3_aa: CASSQDNQGNYGYTF
cdr3_nt: TGCGCCAGCAGCCAAGATAACCAGGGCAACTATGGCTACACCTTC

v_call: TRBV19
j_call: TRBJ1-5
clone_size: -
d_call: -
cdr3_aa: CASSIKELLQPQHF
cdr3_nt: TGTGCCAGTAGTATTAAGGAGCTGTTGCAGCCCCAGCATTTT

v_call: TRBV6-5
j_call: TRBJ2-1
clone_size: once
d_call: TRBD2
cdr3_aa: CASSYGGSSYNEQFF
cdr3_nt: TGTGCCAGCAGTTACGGCGGGAGCTCCTACAATGAGCAGTTCTTC

v_call: TRBV30
j_call: TRBJ2-7
clone_size: -
d_call: -
cdr3_aa: CAWRDNRYEQYF
cdr3_nt: TGTGCCTGGCGGGACAACCGCTACGAGCAGTACTTC

v_call: TRBV9
j_call: TRBJ2-3
clone_size: -
d_call: TRBD1
cdr3_aa: CASSVDHRGDTQYF
cdr3_nt: TGTGCCAGCAGCGTAGATCACAGGGGGGATACGCAGTATTTT

v_call: TRBV27
j_call: TRBJ2-7
clone_size: -
d_call: TRBD2
cdr3_aa: CASSPLAGGIYEQYF
cdr3_nt: TGTGCCAGCAGTCCGCTAGCGGGGGGTATCTACGAGCAGTACTTC

v_call: TRBV7-2
j_call: TRBJ2-7
clone_size: -
d_call: TRBD1
cdr3_aa: CASSTDRGDEQYF
cdr3_nt: TGTGCCAGCAGCACCGACAGGGGGGACGAGCAGTACTTC

v_call: TRBV6-1
j_call: TRBJ2-3
clone_size: -
d_call: TRBD1
cdr3_aa: CASSEKSGTGVDTQYF
cdr3_nt: TGTGCCAGCAGTGAAAAGTCAGGGACAGGGGTAGATACGCAGTATTTT

v_call: TRBV25-1
j_call: TRBJ2-3
clone_size: -
d_call: -
cdr3_aa: CASSEGEGGTDTQYF
cdr3_nt: TGTGCCAGCAGTGAAGGTGAGGGAGGAACCGATACGCAGTATTTT

v_call: TRBV6-5
j_call: TRBJ2-5
clone_size: -
d_call: -
cdr3_aa: CASKGPLRDQETQYF
cdr3_nt: TGTGCCAGCAAAGGTCCGTTGCGGGACCAAGAGACCCAGTACTTC

v_call: TRBV18
j_call: TRBJ2-5
clone_size: -
d_call: TRBD2
cdr3_aa: CASSPQRGGETQYF
cdr3_nt: TGTGCCAGCTCACCGCAGCGGGGGGGAGAGACCCAGTACTTC

v_call: TRBV11-2
j_call: TRBJ2-6
clone_size: -
d_call: TRBD1
cdr3_aa: CASSGFGGQGSSGANVLTF
cdr3_nt: TGTGCCAGCAGCGGGTTTGGTGGACAGGGTAGCTCTGGGGCCAACGTCCTGACTTTC

v_call: TRBV19
j_call: TRBJ1-1
clone_size: -
d_call: -
cdr3_aa: CASRTSWTEAFF
cdr3_nt: TGTGCCAGTAGGACAAGTTGGACTGAAGCTTTCTTT

v_call: TRBV7-6
j_call: TRBJ2-2
clone_size: -
d_call: -
cdr3_aa: CASSLAGRGTIGELFF
cdr3_nt: TGTGCCAGCAGCTTAGCCGGCAGGGGCACGATCGGGGAGCTGTTTTTT